The 24 T cell receptor beta chains below come from one sample, sequenced in a study of CD8 T cells in Susac syndrome. Random hexamers were used to reverse transcribe the RNA input (0.5 to 1 ug). TCRdb independently ran MiXCR on the immunoSEQ multiplex PCR reads; one entry per CDR3 protein. The repertoire consists of 69,000 or so distinct CDR3 sequences, with roughly 94% occurring once and the leading ten covering 0.2% to 0.25%. Sequencing was done on a sample of CD8+ T cells from PBMCs. All receptors come from a human donor in good health.

The V call is TRBV29-1, the J call TRBJ1-1; D unclear. CDR1 and CDR2 from the germline V gene are SQVTM and ANQGSEA. The CDR3 loop spans 12 amino acids. Trimming took off 7 bases at V and 1 base at J, with 10 bases between the two ends. The CDR3 region is CSAGWGNTEAFF. The CDR3 nucleotides are TGCAGCGCCGGTTGGGGGAACACTGAAGCTTTCTTT.

V usage is TRBV6-6 and J usage is TRBJ2-7; weak D call: TRBD1 (6 bases). Germline CDR1 is MNHNY and CDR2 is SVGAGI (reference sequence). Trimming removed 5 bases from V and 2 bases from J, with 10 bases in between. The CDR3 is made up of 13 amino acids. The CDR3 DNA is TGTGCCAGCAGTCCCAACAGGGCCTACGAGCAGTACGTC. Amino acids: CASSPNRAYEQYV.

The rearrangement links TRBV29-1 to TRBJ1-2; TRBD1 is a possible D gene (6 bases). Trimming pared 3 bases from V and 1 base from J, leaving 15 bases between. The CDR3 runs 15 residues. Germline CDR1 and CDR2: SQVTM and ANQGSEA. This CDR3 is CSVDFETGYNYGYTF. CDR3 coding DNA: TGCAGCGTTGACTTCGAAACAGGGTATAACTATGGCTACACCTTC.

The J gene is TRBJ2-5, the V gene TRBV2, with D unresolved. Trimming pared 4 bases from V and 3 bases from J, leaving 15 bases between. The germline CDR1 and CDR2 sequences are SNHLY and FYNNEI. The CDR3 has 15 residues. Here the CDR3 DNA reads TGTGCCAGCAGTGGCCCATCCGACACTGAAGAGACCCAGTACTTC. Its protein is CASSGPSDTEETQYF.

The CDR3 sequence: CSFYSPTFSYNEQFF. In DNA form, the CDR3 reads TGCAGCTTTTATAGTCCGACCTTCTCCTACAATGAGCAGTTCTTC. The rearrangement joins TRBV29-1 to TRBJ2-1; D is unresolved. In germline, CDR1 is SQVTM, CDR2 ANQGSEA. The CDR3 has 15 residues. The V end was cut by 8 bases, the J end by 0 bases, with 17 bases between.

The chain is built from TRBV18 and TRBJ1-2; D may be TRBD1 (6 bases). Trimming removed 3 bases at V and 2 bases at J, with 16 bases between. There are 16 residues in the CDR3. Per the germline V gene, CDR1 is KGHSH and CDR2 is LQKENI. CDR3 region: CASSPTRTEENYGYTF. The CDR3 DNA sequence: TGTGCCAGCTCACCGACTCGGACAGAGGAGAACTATGGCTACACCTTC.

The chain uses TRBV2 and TRBJ1-4; D is unclear. The CDR3 spans 14 residues. The V and J ends lost 1 base and 6 bases respectively, with 9 bases between them. Looked up from germline, CDR1 is SNHLY and CDR2 is FYNNEI. The CDR3 nucleotides read TGTGCCAGCAGTGAAGGGACGCCCCATGAAAAACTGTTTTTT. It codes for CASSEGTPHEKLFF.

The genes are TRBV25-1 and TRBJ1-1, with unresolved D. V was clipped by 1 base and J by 1 base, with 4 bases between them. Germline lookup yields CDR1 MGHDK and CDR2 SYGVNS. The CDR3 length is 13 residues. CDR3 amino acids: CASSEWGNTEAFF. The CDR3 DNA reads as TGTGCCAGCAGTGAATGGGGGAACACTGAAGCTTTCTTT.

The chain has TRBV6-5 and TRBJ2-1, with TRBD2 matching over 9 bases. The ends lost 0 bases at V and 2 bases at J; junction bases unmatched: 2. This CDR3 has 16 residues. Germline assignment: CDR1 MNHEY and CDR2 SVGAGI. In nucleotides, the CDR3 is TGTGCCAGCAGTTACTCGGCTAGCGGGGCCTACAATGAGCAGTTCTTC. Translation gives CASSYSASGAYNEQFF.

The chain has TRBV20-1 and TRBJ2-7, with D uncertain. The V gene lost 0 bases and the J gene lost 1 base, with 7 bases spanning the gap. CDR1 and CDR2 from the germline V gene are DFQATT and SNEGSKA (reference sequence). CDR3 length: 13 residues. CDR3 in amino acids: CSAREGRSYEQYF. CDR3 nucleotide sequence: TGCAGTGCTAGAGAGGGCAGATCCTACGAGCAGTACTTC.

The gene calls are TRBV3-1 and TRBJ2-3; 8 positions agree with TRBD2. This CDR3 is 16 amino acids long. The trim removed 5 bases at V and 2 bases at J, leaving 9 bases unmatched. From germline, CDR1 is LGHDT and CDR2 YNNKEL (reference sequence). The CDR3 DNA reads as TGTGCCAGCAGCAGCGGGGCGGGGGGCTTCACAGATACGCAGTATTTT. The encoded protein is CASSSGAGGFTDTQYF.

There are a few counts of this clonotype. V is TRBV13 and J is TRBJ2-7; no clear D. Trimming left V 1 base short and J 0 bases short, with 7 bases between. The CDR3 sequence is 14 residues long. Germline-derived CDR1 and CDR2 are PRHDT and FYEKMQ (reference sequence). The CDR3 coding sequence is TGTGCCAGCAGCTTAGCCCCCGGCTCCTACGAGCAGTACGTC. Its translation is CASSLAPGSYEQYV.

The chain carries TRBV29-1 and TRBJ2-1; 8 bases are shared with TRBD1. The CDR3 spans 10 residues. The germline V gene has CDR1 SQVTM and CDR2 ANQGSEA. The ends lost 7 bases at V and 13 bases at J; junction bases unmatched: 6. The CDR3 here is CSGGTGGQFF. DNA for the CDR3: TGCAGCGGTGGGACAGGAGGCCAGTTCTTC.

The chain carries TRBV7-9 and TRBJ1-4; D gene uncertain. Germline values: CDR1 SEHNR, CDR2 FQNEAQ (reference sequence). The CDR3 has 15 amino acids. Trimming removed 1 base from V and 7 bases from J, with 13 bases in between. CDR3 coding DNA: TGTGCCAGCAGCTTAGACGACCCCGGATCTGAAAAACTGTTTTTT. Protein sequence: CASSLDDPGSEKLFF.

DNA for the CDR3: TGCAGCGTACGAAACACAGGGTGGAATGAGCAGTTCTTC. Translation gives CSVRNTGWNEQFF. The genes are TRBV29-1 and TRBJ2-1, with a possible D match to TRBD1 (6 bases). The V and J ends lost 6 bases and 7 bases respectively, with 16 bases between them. The CDR3 totals 13 residues. Germline values: CDR1 SQVTM, CDR2 ANQGSEA.

The chain couples TRBV29-1 to TRBJ2-1; a weak D match, TRBD2 (6 bases). Germline V gene sequence: CDR1 SQVTM, CDR2 ANQGSEA. The length of the CDR3 is 12 residues. The ends were cut back, 5 bases at V and 6 bases at J, with 11 bases in the middle. In DNA form, the CDR3 reads TGCAGCGTTCCCCCGGAGGGCAATGAGCAGTTCTTC. As protein: CSVPPEGNEQFF.

The V gene is TRBV20-1, the J gene TRBJ2-1, with 8 positions matching TRBD2. The J segment lost 2 bases and the V segment lost 5 bases, leaving 8 bases of the junction unmatched. CDR3 length: 15 amino acids. The germline CDR1 and CDR2 sequences are DFQATT and SNEGSKA (reference sequence). CDR3 nucleotide sequence: TGCAGTGCTGCCCAAGAGCGGGGGCCCTACAATGAGCAGTTCTTC. This sequence encodes CSAAQERGPYNEQFF.

The table lists this clonotype with a few counts. This chain connects TRBV29-1 to TRBJ2-7, with 7 bases fitting TRBD1. Germline loops: CDR1 SQVTM, CDR2 ANQGSEA. V shed 2 bases and J 1 base; nucleotides not matched to a gene: 2. The CDR3 is 13 amino acids. In nucleotides, the CDR3 is TGCAGCGTTGAAACGGACAGGTCCTACGAGCAGTACTTC. It specifies CSVETDRSYEQYF.

This clonotype appeared a single time. The chain carries TRBV12-3 or TRBV12-4 and TRBJ2-7; the D gene could be TRBD1 or TRBD2 (5 bases each). The V end lost 1 base, the J end lost 7 bases, and 8 bases lay between the germline ends. The CDR3 length is 12 residues. CDR3 bases: TGTGCCAGCAGTTTAGGAGGGGCGGAGCAGTACTTC. Protein product: CASSLGGAEQYF.

This clonotype was detected once. The chain carries TRBV28 and TRBJ2-1, with 7 bases aligning to TRBD1. The germline gives CDR1 MDHEN, CDR2 SYDVKM. Trimming cost V 3 bases and J 6 bases; bases outside gene matches: 5. The length of the CDR3 is 14 residues. This CDR3 is CASSFEAGGNEQFF. In DNA, the CDR3 is TGTGCCAGCAGTTTCGAGGCAGGGGGCAATGAGCAGTTCTTC.

The chain has TRBV5-1 and TRBJ2-2; 8 bases align to TRBD1. The germline V gene encodes CDR1 SGHRS and CDR2 YFSETQ. With V trimmed by 4 bases and J by 3 bases, 5 bases remained unmatched. The CDR3 extends over 15 amino acids. As DNA, the CDR3 is TGCGCCAGCAGCATCGGACAGGGCTACACCGGGGAGCTGTTTTTT. Amino acids: CASSIGQGYTGELFF.

The V call is TRBV11-2, the J call TRBJ2-7, with 7 bases fitting TRBD1. With 3 bases clipped from V and 3 bases from J, the junction kept 8 bases outside the gene matches. The CDR3 contains 15 residues. Germline CDR1 SGHAT, CDR2 FQNNGV. The CDR3 sequence: CASSFHTGTVYEQYF. DNA for the CDR3: TGTGCCAGCAGCTTCCACACCGGGACAGTCTACGAGCAGTACTTC.

The rearrangement uses TRBV5-1 and TRBJ1-6; a possible D gene is TRBD1 (6 bases). This CDR3 is 17 amino acids long. Trimming shortened V by 1 base and J by 1 base, and 12 bases separated the two germline ends. The V gene's germline CDR1 is SGHRS and CDR2 YFSETQ. DNA of the CDR3: TGCGCCAGCAGCTTGCAGTCCAGGGGTTCCTATAATTCACCCCTCCACTTT. Residues: CASSLQSRGSYNSPLHF. The full variable domain, completed using reference TRBV5-1 and TRBJ1-6, is KAGVTQTPRYLIKTRGQQVTLSCSPISGHRSVSWYQQTPGQGLQFLFEYFSETQRNKGNFPGRFSGRQFSNSRSEMNVSTLELGDSALYLCASSLQSRGSYNSPLHFGNGTRLTVT.

The rearrangement uses TRBV5-1 and TRBJ1-2; TRBD1 matches 9 bases. The germline CDR1 and CDR2 sequences are SGHRS and YFSETQ. The V segment lost 4 bases and the J segment 9 bases; nucleotides outside the gene matches: 13. The CDR3 extends over 15 amino acids. The CDR3 here is CASSLEVRDRDSYTF. DNA for the CDR3: TGCGCCAGCAGCCTGGAAGTTCGGGACAGGGATAGCTACACCTTC.